Described below is a single T cell receptor beta chain sequence and its context. Some clones are missing from TCRdb's copy, which holds only in-frame ones; the method was immunoSEQ multiplex PCR. The table lists 80,000 or so clones, 95% to 99% of them singletons. This sample is part of a study of technical replicates of blood from a few donors. After removal of 4 bases from V and 12 bases from J, the junction contained 5 bases not matched to a gene. Germline V gene sequence: CDR1 SGHRS, CDR2 YFSETQ. This CDR3 region has 13 residues. Sequencing was performed on T cells isolated from PBMCs. This rearrangement joins TRBV5-1 to TRBJ2-1, with 12 bases aligning to TRBD2. The TCR sequence derives from a human donor in good health. The CDR3 is CASSAPSGRAQFF. In DNA form, the CDR3 reads TGCGCCAGCAGCGCCCCTAGCGGGAGGGCGCAGTTCTTC.